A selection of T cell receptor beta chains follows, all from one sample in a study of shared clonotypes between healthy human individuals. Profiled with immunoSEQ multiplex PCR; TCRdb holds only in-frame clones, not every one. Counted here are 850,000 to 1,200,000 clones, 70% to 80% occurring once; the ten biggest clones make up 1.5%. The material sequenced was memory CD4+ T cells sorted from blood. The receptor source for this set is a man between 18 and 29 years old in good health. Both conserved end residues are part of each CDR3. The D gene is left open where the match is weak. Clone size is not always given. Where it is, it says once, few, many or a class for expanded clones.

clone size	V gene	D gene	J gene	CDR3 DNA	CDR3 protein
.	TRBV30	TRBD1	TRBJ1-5	TGTGCCTGGAGCCAGGAAAGGGGGACAGGCAATCAGCCCCAGCATTTT	CAWSQERGTGNQPQHF
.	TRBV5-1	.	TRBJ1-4	TGCGCCAGCAGCTTGGTAGCGGGGACACGCAAAGGGACTAATGAAAAACTGTTTTTT	CASSLVAGTRKGTNEKLFF
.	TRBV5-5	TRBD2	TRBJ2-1	TGTGCCAGCAGCTTGTCGGGGGGGCCTCTACATGAGCAGTTCTTC	CASSLSGGPLHEQFF
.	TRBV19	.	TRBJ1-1	TGTGCCAGTAGTACCCAACAGAGGAACACTGAAGCTTTCTTT	CASSTQQRNTEAFF
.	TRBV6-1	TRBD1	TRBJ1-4	TGTGCCAGCAGTGGGGGACAGATTAATGAAAAACTGTTTTTT	CASSGGQINEKLFF
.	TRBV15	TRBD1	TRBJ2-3	TGTGCCACCAGCAGGGCGGGACAGGGCGGAAGCACAGATACGCAGTATTTT	CATSRAGQGGSTDTQYF
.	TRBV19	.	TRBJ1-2	TGTGCCAGTAGGAGAGGGTACGGCTACACCTTC	CASRRGYGYTF
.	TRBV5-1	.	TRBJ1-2	TGCGCCAGCAGCTTGGCGGCAGCTTTTGGCTACACCTTC	CASSLAAAFGYTF
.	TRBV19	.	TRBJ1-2	TGTGCCAGTAGTAGAACAGCTAAATCTAACTATGGCTACACCTTC	CASSRTAKSNYGYTF
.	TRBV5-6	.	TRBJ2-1	TGTGCCAGCAGCAAGGGACCCCTCCTTATAGATGAGCAGTTCTTC	CASSKGPLLIDEQFF
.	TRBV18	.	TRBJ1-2	TGTGCCAGCTCACCCCCATCTAACTATGGCTACACCTTC	CASSPPSNYGYTF
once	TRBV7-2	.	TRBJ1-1	TGTGCCAGCAGCTTACTGGCCACCCTGAACACTGAAGCTTTCTTT	CASSLLATLNTEAFF
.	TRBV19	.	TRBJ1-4	TGTGCCAGTAGTCCACCCCTACTGCGCTTAAATGAAAAACTGTTTTTT	CASSPPLLRLNEKLFF
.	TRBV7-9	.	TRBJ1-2	TGTGCCAGCAGCCCCTCGGGAGGTTATAAAGGCTACACCTTC	CASSPSGGYKGYTF
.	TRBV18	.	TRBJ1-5	TGTGCCAGCTCATTGGGAGGGGAGGTTCAGCCCCAGCATTTT	CASSLGGEVQPQHF
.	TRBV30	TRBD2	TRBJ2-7	TGTGCCTGGAGTATAGCGGGAGGCTACGAGCAGTACTTC	CAWSIAGGYEQYF
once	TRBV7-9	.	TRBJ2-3	TGTGCCAGCAGCCACTTAGGACAGATGGCAGATACGCAGTATTTT	CASSHLGQMADTQYF
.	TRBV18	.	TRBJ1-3	TGTGCCAGCTCACCACTCGACTCTGGAAACACCATATATTTT	CASSPLDSGNTIYF
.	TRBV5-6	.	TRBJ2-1	TGTGCCAGCAGCTTGGGCCGGGACGCCAGCTACAATGAGCAGTTCTTC	CASSLGRDASYNEQFF
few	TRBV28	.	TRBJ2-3	TGTGCCAGCAGTCGGGGAAGCACAGATACGCAGTATTTT	CASSRGSTDTQYF
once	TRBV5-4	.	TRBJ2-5	TGTGCCAGCAGCGACCGGGACCGCGAGACCCAGTACTTC	CASSDRDRETQYF
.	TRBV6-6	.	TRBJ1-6	TGTGCCAGCAGTTCCGGATACTATAATTCACCCCTCCACTTT	CASSSGYYNSPLHF
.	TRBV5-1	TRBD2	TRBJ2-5	TGCGCCAGCAGCCGGACTGGCGGGGGGCCCCAAGAGACCCAGTACTTC	CASSRTGGGPQETQYF
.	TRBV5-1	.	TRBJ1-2	TGCGCCAGCAGCTTGTTGGGGGACTATGGCTACACCTTC	CASSLLGDYGYTF
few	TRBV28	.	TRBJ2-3	TGTGCCAGCAGTTTAGGGGGCACAGATACGCAGTATTTT	CASSLGGTDTQYF
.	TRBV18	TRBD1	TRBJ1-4	TGTGCCAGCTCACCACGGGGGACAGGGGCTGAAAAACTGTTTTTT	CASSPRGTGAEKLFF
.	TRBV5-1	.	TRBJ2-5	TGCGCCAGCAGCTTTGGCGGGGCCGTAGAGACCCAGTACTTC	CASSFGGAVETQYF
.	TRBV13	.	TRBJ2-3	TGTGCCAGCAGCTCCCGGGCAGGTGATACGCAGTATTTT	CASSSRAGDTQYF